The clone carrying this TCR beta chain showed up just a few times. Its antigen is not identified. The data originate from a study of T cells after yellow fever vaccination. TCRdb processed the 5' RACE reads anew with MiXCR; each CDR3 protein has one entry. The sample has just under 600,000 distinct CDR3 sequences; 13% are singletons. General study points: Contamination of FACS-sorted repertoires by abundant clonotypes from the bulk population could occur. Boosting was followed by the reappearance of most primary-vaccination clones (about 96% CD4, about 90% CD8). Clonotype sharing between CD4 and CD8 compartments was small.

Looked up from germline, CDR1 is SQVTM and CDR2 is ANQGSEA. V lost 4 bases, J lost 7 bases, and 20 bases lay in between. The CDR3 spans 14 residues. The V and J genes are TRBV29-1 and TRBJ2-7; D may correspond to TRBD1 or TRBD2 (5 bases each). The material sequenced was PBMCs, taken on the day of the yellow fever booster vaccination. This TCR was sampled from a man aged 25 to 45 who received the YFV17D yellow fever vaccine. CDR3 region: CSVAPPGPRREQYF. For the CDR3, the DNA is TGCAGCGTTGCCCCACCGGGACCACGCAGAGAGCAGTACTTC.